This T cell receptor (beta chain) was obtained from a study of regulatory T cells in long-lasting Graves disease. Time point indicated: newly diagnosed GD, antithyroid drugs for less than 3 months. Preparation of the TCR library used RNA extracted from PBMCs. In Xi'an, China, an endocrinology department was the source of patients. Many counts were recorded for this clonotype. The CDR3 extends over 14 amino acids. Trimming took 0 bases from V and 7 from J; bases not matched to a gene: 6. From germline, CDR1 is MDHEN and CDR2 SYDVKM. For TCR beta, libraries came from iRepertoire HTBI primers and Arm-PCR of CDR3 regions. A single record per CDR3 protein comes from TCRdb applying MiXCR to the multiplex PCR reads. The sample carries fewer than 550,000 distinct CDR3 sequences, roughly 17% recorded once. The sample was also linked to a second study, of T cells in Graves' hyperthyroidism and ophthalmopathy. Per that study: Primed by the HTBI set, a first-round RT-PCR was run on the TCR CDR3.

The receptor was derived from a woman aged 18-29 years with Graves disease. V usage is TRBV28 and J usage is TRBJ2-7, with 7 bases fitting TRBD2. The sequenced sample was peripheral blood mononuclear cells (PBMCs), obtained at new diagnosis, from a patient treated with antithyroid drugs. CDR3 amino acids: CASSLWGGTREQYF. CDR3 DNA sequence: TGTGCCAGCAGTTTATGGGGGGGGACGCGGGAGCAGTACTTC.